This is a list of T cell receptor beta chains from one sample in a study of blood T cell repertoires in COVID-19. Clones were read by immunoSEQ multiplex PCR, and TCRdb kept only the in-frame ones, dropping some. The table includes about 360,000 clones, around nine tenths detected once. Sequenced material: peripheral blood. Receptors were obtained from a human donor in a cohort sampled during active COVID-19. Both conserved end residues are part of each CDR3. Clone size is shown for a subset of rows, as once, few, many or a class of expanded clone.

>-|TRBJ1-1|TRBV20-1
CSASKGIAFF
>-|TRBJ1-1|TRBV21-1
CASSWDSKNPNTEAFF
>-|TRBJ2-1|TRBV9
CASSVAGFPAGGQNEQFF
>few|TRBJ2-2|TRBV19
CASSPLQQVTGELFF
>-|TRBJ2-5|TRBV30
CAWSVNAGETQYF
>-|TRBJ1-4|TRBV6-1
CASSDIAGGNEKLFF
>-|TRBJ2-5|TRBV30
CACRGGRAETQYF
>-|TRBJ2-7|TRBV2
CASSGQGEQYF
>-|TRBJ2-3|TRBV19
CASTFADTQYF
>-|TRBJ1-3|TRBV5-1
CASSLEGAAGNTIYF
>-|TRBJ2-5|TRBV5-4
CASSPSDRIETQYF
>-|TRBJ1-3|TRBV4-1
CASSQGPRGRASGNTIYF
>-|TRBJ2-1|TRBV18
CASSPSSGGINEQFF
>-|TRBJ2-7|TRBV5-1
CASSLASGAYEQYF
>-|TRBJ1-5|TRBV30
CAWCPGGHQPQHF
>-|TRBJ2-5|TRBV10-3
CAISEPTSGGVETQYF
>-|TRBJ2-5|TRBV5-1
CASSTGEGQETQYF
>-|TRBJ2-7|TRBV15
CATSSADSYEQYF
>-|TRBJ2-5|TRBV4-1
CASSQETSGRRWTQYF
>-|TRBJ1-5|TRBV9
CASSPEGRSNQPQHF
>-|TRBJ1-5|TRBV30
CAWSADRGNQPQHF
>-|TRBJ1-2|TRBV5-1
CASSFTTTGYGYTF
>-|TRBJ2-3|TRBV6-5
CASSYVTSGDTQYF
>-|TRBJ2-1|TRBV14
CASSPRDSWNNEQFF
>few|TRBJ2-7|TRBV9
CASSPGTTYEQYF
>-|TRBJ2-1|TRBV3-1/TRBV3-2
CASSQEGETRDSYNEQFF
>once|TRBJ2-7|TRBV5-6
CASSLGRTYEQYF
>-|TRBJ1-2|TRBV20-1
CSASTGRGYGYTF
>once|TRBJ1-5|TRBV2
CASSVYSNQPQHF
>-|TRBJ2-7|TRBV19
CASSIGGTYEQYF
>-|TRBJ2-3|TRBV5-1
CATRTGTGTDTQYF
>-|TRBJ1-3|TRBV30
CAWSPDRLSGNTIYF
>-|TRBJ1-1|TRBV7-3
CASSPRAGRGTEAFF
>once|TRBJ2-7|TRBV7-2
CASSLGPSSYEQYF
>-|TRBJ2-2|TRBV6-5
CASSLSGEGTGELFF
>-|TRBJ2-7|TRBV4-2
CASSQGPGTSGSITYEQYF
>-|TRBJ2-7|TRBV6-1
CASSERRASYEQYF
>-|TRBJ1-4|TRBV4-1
CASSQGAGHEKLFF
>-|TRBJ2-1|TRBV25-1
CASSNPGLAGVYNEQFF
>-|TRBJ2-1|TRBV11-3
CASSLEGAGGPWGEQFF
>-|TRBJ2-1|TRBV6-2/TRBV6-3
CASSPPYSGDRYNEQFF
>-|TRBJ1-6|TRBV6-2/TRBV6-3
CASSRGERINSPLHF